This T cell receptor (beta chain) was obtained from a study of human T cells and chemical hapten exposure (dated by TCRdb to 2020 to 2023). For the study in its entirety: Libraries were pooled for sequencing, and variation in per-sample TCR yields was attributed mainly to small differences in library volumes within the pool. Peripheral blood TCR repertoire changes were tracked in vivo in alopecia patients during primary and secondary sensitization to the hapten diphenylcyclopropenone (DPC). From each blood RNA sample, both TCR alpha and TCR beta chains were sequenced.

In regard to this clonotype: The antigen it recognizes is unknown. No base quality values were provided; no much bigger clone lies one nucleotide off.

The library was produced with RACE. The instrument given in TCRdb is NextSeq 500. During library preparation, unique molecular identifiers were attached to individual cDNA molecules so that TCRs could be counted quantitatively and reproducibly. Regarding the original processing steps: The median number of TCRs per sample was roughly 100,000, ranging from roughly 20,000 to 700,000. The Decombinator software suite was used to annotate V, J and CDR3 in the TCR reads. Every sample was subsampled to the same number of TCRs (28,000) for the PS versus PT1 abundance plots. TCRs were defined as expanded if absent before sensitization and observed at least eight times at the 2-week time point. TCRdb passed the public sequencing reads through fastp at Q25 and MiXCR, retaining productive beta sequences. All rows with the same CDR3 protein become a single entry with the most common DNA and genes. TCRdb's processing, not the authors', yielded these V and J calls. The sample table holds 70,000 to 85,000 distinct CDR3 sequences, of which approximately 8.6% were seen once. 1.5% of the sample is held by the ten biggest clonotypes.

This specimen's time point label, interpreted: healthy volunteer bleed at 6 weeks. Total RNA was isolated from unfractionated whole blood collected in Tempus Blood RNA tubes. As TCR sequencing controls, roughly five healthy volunteers were used, with blood taken at day 0, 2 weeks and 6 weeks. The CDR3 contains 13 residues, cysteine and phenylalanine counted. Only the CDR3 part of the read is kept: 39 bases, read in frame from the first base. CDR1 MRHNA and CDR2 SNTAGT were looked up in the germline V gene. V was cut back by 3 bases and J by 5 bases, leaving a gap of 7 bases between them. Paper-wide results and their limitations: DPC sensitization did not change the number of TCRs with a frequency above 1 in 1000, and there was no evidence of changes in global repertoire structure. After repeated subsampling, changes were observed in the strength of the expansion versus patch-test correlation and in the threshold at which the correlation became significant.

The sequence was obtained from a male donor in good health. Some clones in this sample may be carry-over from other donors' samples. The sample was whole blood. This chain is built from TRBV6-4 and TRBJ2-2, with no confidently assigned D gene. Here the CDR3 is given as CASSEKETGELFF. The nucleotide sequence is TGTGCCAGCAGTGAGAAAGAAACCGGGGAGCTGTTTTTT.